Sequencing of this T cell receptor beta chain was carried out in a study of blood T cell repertoires in COVID-19. The trim removed 4 bases at V and 0 bases at J, leaving 7 bases unmatched. This CDR3 contains 16 residues. The germline gives CDR1 MGHRA, CDR2 YSYEKL. As originally analysed: Cell counts per sample came from amplifying reference gene primers. Data came from immunoSEQ multiplex PCR; TCRdb stores just in-frame clones and leaves some out. V, J and clone size are those of that table, while D and trimming were read from the DNA. This table has a few hundred thousand clones, over 65% appearing once.

This chain links TRBV4-1 with TRBJ2-7; 9 bases line up with TRBD1. The receptor was derived from a woman of 80 years or more with acute or convalescent COVID-19. The sequenced material came from peripheral blood. The CDR3 DNA follows: TGCGCCAGCAGCCCTCGACAGGGGGATAGCTCCTACGAGCAGTACTTC. This encodes CASSPRQGDSSYEQYF.